These T cell receptor beta chains were read from a single sample in a study of T cells in Graves' hyperthyroidism and ophthalmopathy. TCRdb reanalysed the multiplex PCR reads using MiXCR and keeps one entry per CDR3 protein. This table holds fewer than 750,000 distinct CDR3 sequences, approximately 14% found once. Sequenced material: blood. These receptor sequences come from a woman aged 45-65 years with Graves' ophthalmopathy. The CDR3 runs from the conserved cysteine through the conserved F or W. The order of the fields is J gene, clone size, V gene, D gene, CDR3 DNA, CDR3 protein. A D gene is named only where the DNA matches it firmly. Only some rows state a clone size, as once, few, many or a class for expanded clones.

>TRBJ1-2|many|TRBV5-1|TRBD1
TGCGCCAGCAGCCCGCAACAGGGGGACTATGGCTACACCTTC
CASSPQQGDYGYTF
>TRBJ2-3|few|TRBV9|-
TGTGCCAGCAGCGCAGCCGACAGAACAGATACGCAGTATTTT
CASSAADRTDTQYF
>TRBJ2-7|many|TRBV10-1|TRBD2
TGCGCCAGCGGACCCACCTCTAGCGGGCGCTTCTACGAGCAGTACTTC
CASGPTSSGRFYEQYF
>TRBJ2-7|many|TRBV20-1|-
TGCAGTGCTAGCGAGGACTACTACTCCTACGAGCAGTACTTC
CSASEDYYSYEQYF
>TRBJ1-5|-|TRBV29-1|-
TGCAGCGTTGGGGAGCTTAGCAATCAGCCCCAGCATTTT
CSVGELSNQPQHF
>TRBJ1-1|-|TRBV5-1|-
TGCGCCAGCAGCTTGGCCTTGAGGTTTCCAGACACTGAAGCTTTCTTT
CASSLALRFPDTEAFF
>TRBJ1-5|-|TRBV18|-
TGTGCCAGCTCACCTCTCCCGTCTGGCAGTAGCAATCAGCCCCAGCATTTT
CASSPLPSGSSNQPQHF
>TRBJ1-2|many|TRBV3-1|TRBD1
TGTGCCAGCAGCCAAGTGATAACCTCGGGGACAGGTGGCTACACCTTC
CASSQVITSGTGGYTF
>TRBJ1-5|many|TRBV30|-
TGTGCCTGGAGCGCCAACCCCAGCAATCAGCCCCAGCATTTT
CAWSANPSNQPQHF
>TRBJ2-5|many|TRBV28|-
TGTGCCAGCAGGGACACTCAGGGAACGGAGACCCAGTACTTC
CASRDTQGTETQYF
>TRBJ2-1|many|TRBV3-1|-
TGTGCCAGCAGCCAAGATGAGCGGTGGTACAATGAGCAGTTCTTC
CASSQDERWYNEQFF
>TRBJ1-2|many|TRBV2|-
TGTGCCAGCAGTGAACGCAGGGAGGATGGCTACACCTTC
CASSERREDGYTF
>TRBJ1-5|-|TRBV7-9|-
TGTGCCAGCAGCCCATCGACAGGCAATCAGCCCCAGCATTTT
CASSPSTGNQPQHF
>TRBJ2-2|many|TRBV5-1|TRBD2
TGCGCCAGCAGCCCCGGACTAGCGGGAAGGCGGGAGCTGTTTTTT
CASSPGLAGRRELFF
>TRBJ1-1|many|TRBV3-1|-
TGTGCCAGCAGTCCTCGTTGGGGGAACACTGAAGCTTTCTTT
CASSPRWGNTEAFF
>TRBJ2-2|few|TRBV12-3/TRBV12-4|TRBD2
TGTGCCAGCAGTTTTACTAGCGGGAGGGTTTCCGGGGAGCTGTTTTTT
CASSFTSGRVSGELFF
>TRBJ2-7|many|TRBV27|-
TGTGCCAGCACTTCGGACATTTTAGCCTACGAGCAGTACTTC
CASTSDILAYEQYF
>TRBJ2-7|many|TRBV28|TRBD2
TGTGCCAGCAAATTAGGACTAGCGGGAGGATTAAGCTCCTACGAGCAGTACTTC
CASKLGLAGGLSSYEQYF
>TRBJ1-3|many|TRBV29-1|-
TGCAGCGTCCTACGGACGGGCTCTGGAAACACCATATATTTT
CSVLRTGSGNTIYF
>TRBJ1-6|-|TRBV4-3|-
TGCGCCAGCAGCCAAGGGGGGGGGTCTTGGGATTCACCCCTCCACTTT
CASSQGGGSWDSPLHF
>TRBJ2-1|-|TRBV12-3/TRBV12-4|TRBD2
TGTGCCAGCAGTCCCCGAGGACTAGCGGGAGAACACAATGAGCAGTTCTTC
CASSPRGLAGEHNEQFF
>TRBJ2-3|-|TRBV7-9|TRBD2
TGTGCCAGCAGCTTACCGGGACTAGGGGTCACAGATACGCAGTATTTT
CASSLPGLGVTDTQYF
>TRBJ2-5|many|TRBV16|-
TGTGCCAGCAGCCAATTAGGAGCAGTACAAGAGACCCAGTACTTC
CASSQLGAVQETQYF
>TRBJ1-5|many|TRBV2|-
TGTGCCAGCAGTTCAACAGGAATTAGCAATCAGCCCCAGCATTTT
CASSSTGISNQPQHF
>TRBJ2-5|many|TRBV6-2/TRBV6-3|-
TGTGCCAGCAGTCCCGGGACGGTCCCGCTCCCGTACTTC
CASSPGTVPLPYF
>TRBJ2-3|many|TRBV7-8|TRBD2
TGTGCCAGCAGCATACTAGCGGGCATCACAGATACGCAGTATTTT
CASSILAGITDTQYF
>TRBJ1-3|few|TRBV7-2|-
TGTGCCAGCAGCTTAGATACTAGCTACTCTGGAAACACCATATATTTT
CASSLDTSYSGNTIYF
>TRBJ2-2|few|TRBV19|TRBD2
TGTGCCAGTAGTATAGACATCCCAGGACTAGCGATTAATGCGAACACCGGGGAGCTGTTTTTT
CASSIDIPGLAINANTGELFF
>TRBJ2-4|-|TRBV29-1|-
TGCAGCGTTGAGGAAAACATTCAGTACTTC
CSVEENIQYF
>TRBJ2-3|many|TRBV29-1|TRBD2
TGCAGCGTCCTAACTAGCGCGAGAGGAGATACGCAGTATTTT
CSVLTSARGDTQYF
>TRBJ1-6|many|TRBV5-1|TRBD1
TGCGCCAGCAGCTTGGACGGACAGGGGAATAATTCACCCCTCCACTTT
CASSLDGQGNNSPLHF
>TRBJ1-4|-|TRBV11-2|-
TGTGCCAGCAGCCTCAGGGCGGAAAAACTGTTTTTT
CASSLRAEKLFF
>TRBJ1-2|once|TRBV14|TRBD1
TGTGCCAGCAGCCAGAATACAGGGGCGAAGGGTAACTATGGCTACACCTTC
CASSQNTGAKGNYGYTF
>TRBJ2-1|many|TRBV3-1|-
TGTGCCAGCAGCCAAGACAGGGACTCCTTCTCCTACAATGAGCAGTTCTTC
CASSQDRDSFSYNEQFF
>TRBJ2-7|-|TRBV9|TRBD1
TGTGCCAGCAGCGTAGGACGGACAGGGTCATCCTACGAGCAGTACTTC
CASSVGRTGSSYEQYF
>TRBJ2-1|-|TRBV7-9|TRBD2
TGTGCCAGCAGCTTAGGGGGGACTAGCGAAAAGCATGAGCAGTTCTTC
CASSLGGTSEKHEQFF
>TRBJ2-1|many|TRBV28|-
TGTGCCAGCAGTATTCCCGGACAGAGCTACAATGAGCAGTTCTTC
CASSIPGQSYNEQFF
>TRBJ2-7|-|TRBV11-2|TRBD1
TGTGCCAGCACCCCGGGACAGGGGAAATACTACGAGCAGTACTTC
CASTPGQGKYYEQYF
>TRBJ2-7|many|TRBV7-2|-
TGTGCCAGCAGCCCCGCATCCATCCCGGGCCAGGCGAACTCCTACGAGCAGTACTTC
CASSPASIPGQANSYEQYF
>TRBJ1-5|few|TRBV29-1|-
TGCAGCGTTGTTGAGGAGAACTATCAGCCCCAGCATTTT
CSVVEENYQPQHF
>TRBJ2-7|-|TRBV19|TRBD2
TGTGCCAGTAGTGCGGGACTAGCGGGAGGTTCCTACGAGCAGTACTTC
CASSAGLAGGSYEQYF
>TRBJ2-2|-|TRBV19|-
TGTGCCAGTACTCGAATACAGGGGAACACCGGGGAGCTGTTTTTT
CASTRIQGNTGELFF
>TRBJ1-3|many|TRBV3-1|-
TGTGCCAGCAGCCAAGATACTAGTCCTGGAAACACCATATATTTT
CASSQDTSPGNTIYF
>TRBJ2-5|many|TRBV24-1|TRBD1
TGTGCCACCAGTGACCCTACTCCAGGACAGGGGGCGCGAGAGACCCAGTACTTC
CATSDPTPGQGARETQYF
>TRBJ1-5|many|TRBV2|-
TGTGCCAGCAGTGCAGAGTCTAGCAATCAGCCCCAGCATTTT
CASSAESSNQPQHF
>TRBJ2-2|-|TRBV16|-
-
CASSQLGIDEQYFGPGTGELFF
>TRBJ2-7|many|TRBV20-1|-
TGCAGTGCTAGAGACGAAGACTTCTACGAGCAGTACTTC
CSARDEDFYEQYF
>TRBJ1-5|many|TRBV3-2|-
TGTGCCAGCAGCCAAGTATGGGGACGACATAGCCGGAATGGCAATCAGCCCCAGCATTTT
CASSQVWGRHSRNGNQPQHF
>TRBJ2-7|many|TRBV20-1|TRBD1
TGCAGTGCTAGGGTAGACCCGGGACAGGGCTACGAGCAGTACTTC
CSARVDPGQGYEQYF
>TRBJ2-7|many|TRBV5-1|TRBD1
TGCGCCAGCAGCACAGGACAGGGTCACAACGAGCAGTACTTC
CASSTGQGHNEQYF
>TRBJ2-3|many|TRBV27|TRBD1
TGTGCCAGCAGTCACATGACAGGGGGAGATACGCAGTATTTT
CASSHMTGGDTQYF
>TRBJ2-7|few|TRBV9|TRBD2
TGTGCCAGCAGCGTAGGGGAGGGACTGCGGGACGGCGAGCAGTACTTC
CASSVGEGLRDGEQYF
>TRBJ2-1|-|TRBV10-1|-
TGCGCCAGCGGGGGGAAAGTTTTCTACAATGAGCAGTTCTTC
CASGGKVFYNEQFF
>TRBJ1-1|few|TRBV6-2/TRBV6-3|-
TGTGCCAGCACGTTTGGGGGGTTGGAGAACACTGAAGCTTTCTTT
CASTFGGLENTEAFF
>TRBJ2-5|-|TRBV27|TRBD1
TGTGCCAGCAGCTCGACAGGGACAGAGACCCAGTACTTC
CASSSTGTETQYF